These 25 T cell receptor beta chains share one sample of origin, sequenced in a study of blood T cell repertoires in COVID-19 (TCRdb year 2020). To prepare the library, the immunoSEQ multiplex PCR assay was applied. TCRdb limited this immuneACCESS table to in-frame rearrangements with V and J called. A share of clones is missing; checked studies link under half to unresolved V genes, and the rest is unexplained. The sample table shows over 70,000 clones, and approximately 93% are seen once. Around 2.6% of the sample rests with the top ten. The material sequenced was peripheral blood. The receptors shown here come from a man in his fifties or sixties with COVID-19, enrolled during active disease.

Details on this clone: Other DNA sequences in the sample encode the same CDR3. The chain links TRBV11-3 to TRBJ2-3, with TRBD2 matching 7 bases. CDR1 and CDR2 (germline): SGHNT, YENEEA. This CDR3 spans 14 amino acids. The V segment lost 3 bases and the J segment 0 bases; nucleotides outside the gene matches: 0. The CDR3 sequence is CASSLGGSTDTQYF. The DNA of the CDR3 is TGTGCCAGCAGCTTGGGGGGGAGCACAGATACGCAGTATTTT.

V is TRBV30 and J is TRBJ1-1, with D tentatively TRBD1 (6 bases). Germline-derived CDR1 and CDR2 are GTSNPN and SVGIG (reference sequence). Trimming pared 4 bases from V and 3 bases from J, leaving 18 bases between. The CDR3 contains 15 residues. DNA of the CDR3: TGTGCCTGGACCCCTGGGGGGGCTGGGGACACTGAAGCTTTCTTT. It specifies CAWTPGGAGDTEAFF.

This rearrangement joins TRBV6-5 to TRBJ2-7; 8 bases match TRBD1. The V gene's germline CDR1 is MNHEY and CDR2 SVGAGI. The CDR3 spans 14 residues. V shed 8 bases, J shed 2 bases, and the junction held 8 bases outside the gene matches. The CDR3 DNA reads TGTGCCAGCTGGGACAGGCGATATACCTACGAGCAGTACGTC. This gives the protein CASWDRRYTYEQYV.

This clone was recorded once. The chain is built from TRBV5-1 and TRBJ2-1; 8 bases align to TRBD2. Germline V gene data show CDR1 as SGHRS and CDR2 as YFSETQ. The CDR3 spans 16 residues. Trimming at V came to 0 bases and at J to 5 bases, leaving 7 bases not matched to a gene. This CDR3 reads CASSLVVTSENNEQFF. The CDR3 coding sequence is TGCGCCAGCAGCTTGGTCGTGACTAGCGAGAACAATGAGCAGTTCTTC.

The chain carries TRBV9 and TRBJ2-3, with TRBD2 matching over 13 bases. The V gene end was trimmed by 3 bases and the J gene end by 2 bases; junction bases not matched to a gene: 6. The CDR3 has 17 residues. Germline V lookup: CDR1 SGDLS, CDR2 YYNGEE. CDR3: CASSAGLAGEFTDTQYF. The CDR3 DNA follows: TGTGCCAGCAGCGCCGGACTAGCGGGGGAGTTCACAGATACGCAGTATTTT. Supplemented by reference TRBV9 and TRBJ2-3, the full variable domain reads DSGVTQTPKHLITATGQRVTLRCSPRSGDLSVYWYQQSLDQGLQFLIQYYNGEERAKGNILERFSAQQFPDLHSELNLSSLELGDSALYFCASSAGLAGEFTDTQYFGPGTRLTVL.

Of note for this clone: The junction shows a germline mismatch at one end, possibly a read error. This chain links TRBV6-5 with TRBJ2-5; no clear D gene. The CDR3 runs to 12 residues. The germline gives CDR1 MNHEY, CDR2 SVGAGI. The CDR3 nucleotides are TGTGCCAGCAGCTACTCACGGGAGACCCAGTACTTC. The encoded protein is CASSYSRETQYF.

The chain carries TRBV23-1 and TRBJ1-2, with TRBD1 matching 10 bases. TRBV23-1 is an open reading frame whose function is uncertain. The CDR3 runs to 15 residues. The V segment lost 4 bases and the J segment 7 bases; nucleotides outside the gene matches: 9. The CDR3 here is CASSPRGGQGGGYTF. Here the CDR3 DNA reads TGCGCCAGCAGTCCCCGGGGAGGACAGGGGGGTGGCTACACCTTC.

This chain connects TRBV7-2 to TRBJ2-4; TRBD2 is a possible D gene (5 bases). The CDR3 loop spans 16 amino acids. V was trimmed by 0 bases and J by 7 bases, leaving 16 bases between them. CDR1 and CDR2 (germline): SGHTA, FQGNSA. The CDR3 region has the DNA TGTGCCAGCAGCTTAGCGGGCCGCGGGCTTCGGAACATTCAGTACTTC. Translated, it gives CASSLAGRGLRNIQYF.

The rearrangement joins TRBV9 to TRBJ2-3, with 9 bases identical to TRBD2. The CDR3 covers 16 residues. Looked up from germline, CDR1 is SGDLS and CDR2 is YYNGEE. J was trimmed by 3 bases and V by 4 bases; bases with no gene match: 9. The CDR3 loop reads CASSPRGSGRTDTQYF. The DNA of the CDR3 is TGTGCCAGCAGCCCCCGGGGTAGCGGGAGAACAGATACGCAGTATTTT.

The J gene is TRBJ1-5, the V gene TRBV5-1, with unresolved D. This CDR3 spans 13 amino acids. Per germline, CDR1 SGHRS and CDR2 YFSETQ. V shed 1 base and J shed 5 bases, with 7 bases lying between them. CDR3 sequence: CASSLIPDQPQHF. Written as DNA, the CDR3 is TGCGCCAGCAGCTTGATCCCCGATCAGCCCCAGCATTTT.

The chain is built from TRBV6-6 and TRBJ1-3; D possibly corresponds to TRBD1 (5 bases). The V and J ends lost 4 bases and 4 bases respectively, with 8 bases between them. Germline lookup yields CDR1 MNHNY and CDR2 SVGAGI (reference sequence). The CDR3 contains 13 residues. The CDR3 region has the DNA TGTGCCAGCAGTTCGGGGGTGGGAAACACCATATATTTT. Residues: CASSSGVGNTIYF.

The chain couples TRBV5-1 to TRBJ2-1; 11 positions agree with TRBD1. Germline V gives CDR1 SGHRS, CDR2 YFSETQ. The V segment lost 5 bases and the J segment 8 bases; nucleotides outside the gene matches: 6. This CDR3 has 14 amino acids. CDR3 residues: CASSSGQGVDEQFF. Written as DNA, the CDR3 is TGCGCCAGCAGTTCGGGACAGGGGGTCGATGAGCAGTTCTTC.

V and J are TRBV29-1 and TRBJ1-1; D gene unclear. This CDR3 has 10 residues. Germline CDR1 SQVTM, CDR2 ANQGSEA. V was cut by 6 bases and J by 0 bases, with 2 bases left in between. CDR3 sequence (DNA): TGCAGCGTCTTGAACACTGAAGCTTTCTTT. It is translated as CSVLNTEAFF.

The chain carries TRBV6-2 or TRBV6-3 and TRBJ2-7; possible D gene TRBD2, 5 bases. V lost 5 bases and J 5 bases, leaving 16 bases between the germline ends. The germline V gene encodes CDR1 MNHEY and CDR2 SVGEGT. The CDR3 length is 14 residues. For the CDR3, the DNA is TGTGCCAGCAGTCTCGAGAGCGGTAGGCACGAGCAGTACGTC. Its translation is CASSLESGRHEQYV.

V and J are TRBV18 and TRBJ2-7; D is perhaps TRBD2 (5 bases). Trimming removed 6 bases at V and 3 bases at J, with 12 bases between. The CDR3 has 13 amino acids. CDR1 is KGHSH, CDR2 LQKENI, per germline. The DNA for the CDR3 is TGTGCCAGCTCGAGTCAGCGGAACTACGAGCAGTACGTC. This sequence encodes CASSSQRNYEQYV.

The rearrangement links TRBV15 to TRBJ2-3; TRBD1 is a possible D gene (6 bases). V was clipped by 2 bases and J by 5 bases, with 11 bases between them. Germline V gene lookup returns CDR1 LNHNV and CDR2 YYDKDF (reference sequence). The CDR3 runs to 14 residues. This chain's CDR3 is CATSRRGSGDTQYF. The DNA of the CDR3 is TGTGCCACCAGCAGAAGGGGGTCGGGAGATACGCAGTATTTT.

The J gene is TRBJ2-2, the V gene TRBV9, with D possibly TRBD1 on 6 matching bases. Per the germline V gene, CDR1 is SGDLS and CDR2 is YYNGEE. V was pared by 0 bases and J by 5 bases, with 11 bases between. The CDR3 is made up of 15 amino acids. This CDR3 reads CASSVGTDYTGELFF. The CDR3, as DNA: TGTGCCAGCAGCGTAGGGACAGATTATACCGGGGAGCTGTTTTTT.

The chain has TRBV5-5 and TRBJ2-2, with D maybe TRBD1 (5 bases). Trimming removed 2 bases at V and 5 bases at J, with 13 bases between. Looked up from germline, CDR1 is SGHKS and CDR2 is YYEKEE (reference sequence). This CDR3 spans 15 amino acids. The CDR3 DNA reads as TGTGCCAGCAGCTTTATCAGGGTGGGGACCGGGGAGCTGTTTTTT. This gives the protein CASSFIRVGTGELFF.

This chain links TRBV9 with TRBJ2-3; 10 bases align to TRBD2. The ends lost 4 bases at V and 4 bases at J; junction bases unmatched: 12. Germline loops: CDR1 SGDLS, CDR2 YYNGEE. CDR3 length: 17 residues. The CDR3 DNA follows: TGTGCCAGCAGCACCCCCGGGAGCGGGAGGGCGGCAGATACGCAGTATTTT. Translation gives CASSTPGSGRAADTQYF.

V and J are TRBV19 and TRBJ2-6; a possible D gene is TRBD1 (7 bases). The CDR3 spans 14 residues. From germline, CDR1 is LNHDA and CDR2 SQIVND (reference sequence). V lost 11 bases, J lost 2 bases, and 13 bases lay in between. The CDR3 sequence is CASRGTAGANVLTF. For the CDR3, the DNA is TGTGCCTCACGGGGGACAGCTGGGGCCAACGTCCTGACTTTC.

The gene calls are TRBV7-2 and TRBJ1-5; D is uncertain. V was clipped by 4 bases and J by 0 bases, with 4 bases between them. Germline assignment: CDR1 SGHTA and CDR2 FQGNSA. This CDR3 contains 13 residues. For the CDR3, the DNA is TGTGCCAGCAGCTACTATAGCAATCAGCCCCAGCATTTT. It is translated as CASSYYSNQPQHF.

The chain employs TRBV6-6 and TRBJ2-7, with 8 nucleotides matching TRBD1. Germline CDR1 and CDR2: MNHNY and SVGAGI (reference sequence). With V trimmed by 2 bases and J by 4 bases, 10 bases remained unmatched. CDR3 size: 16 residues. The CDR3 DNA reads TGTGCCAGCAGTTACGCTTCGAGGCAGGGGGCGTACGAGCAGTACTTC. Translated, it gives CASSYASRQGAYEQYF.

This clone has only one observation. The gene calls are TRBV11-2 and TRBJ2-1; D gene ambiguous. Germline CDR1 reads SGHAT; CDR2 reads FQNNGV. The germline V and J ends were trimmed by 1 base and 6 bases, with 7 bases remaining between them. The CDR3 length is 13 residues. The CDR3 DNA reads TGTGCCAGCAGCTTAGGCCTAAGCAATGAGCAGTTCTTC. It is translated as CASSLGLSNEQFF.

J is TRBJ1-2 and V is TRBV4-1; 8 bases are a match to TRBD1. The CDR3 sequence is 15 residues long. Losses at the gene ends were 3 bases for V and 4 bases for J; bases not matched to a gene: 7. The germline CDR1 and CDR2 sequences are MGHRA and YSYEKL. The CDR3 region has the DNA TGCGCCAGCAGCCATGCGACAGGGGTAAGCTATGGCTACACCTTC. This codes for CASSHATGVSYGYTF.

CDR3 sequence: CASSLGIGGNYGYTF. The CDR3 nucleotides are TGCGCCAGCAGCTTGGGAATAGGGGGTAACTATGGCTACACCTTC. This chain uses TRBV5-1 with TRBJ1-2, with D possibly TRBD1 on 6 matching bases. V lost 0 bases and J lost 1, with 10 bases in between. The CDR3 consists of 15 residues. Germline loops: CDR1 SGHRS, CDR2 YFSETQ.